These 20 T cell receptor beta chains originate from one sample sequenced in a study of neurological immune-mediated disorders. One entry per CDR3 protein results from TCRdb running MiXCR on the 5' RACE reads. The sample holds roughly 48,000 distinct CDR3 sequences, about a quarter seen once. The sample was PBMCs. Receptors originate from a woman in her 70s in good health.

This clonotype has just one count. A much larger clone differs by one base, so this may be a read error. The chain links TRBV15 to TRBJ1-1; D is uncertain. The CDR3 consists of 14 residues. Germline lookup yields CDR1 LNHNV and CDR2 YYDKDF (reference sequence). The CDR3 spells CATRRQLMNTEALF. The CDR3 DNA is TGTGCCACCCGGCGTCAGTTGATGAACACTGAAGCTCTCTTT.

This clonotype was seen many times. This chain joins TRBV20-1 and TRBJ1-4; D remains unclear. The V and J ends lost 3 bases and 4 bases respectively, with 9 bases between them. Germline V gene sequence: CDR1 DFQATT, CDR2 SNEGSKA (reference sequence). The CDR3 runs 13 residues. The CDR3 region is CSASRQHNEKLFF. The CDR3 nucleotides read TGCAGTGCTAGTAGGCAACATAATGAAAAACTGTTTTTT.

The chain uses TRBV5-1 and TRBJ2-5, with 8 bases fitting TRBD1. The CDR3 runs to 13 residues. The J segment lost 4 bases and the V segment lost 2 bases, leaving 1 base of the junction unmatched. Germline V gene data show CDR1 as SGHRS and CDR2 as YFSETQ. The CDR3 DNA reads TGCGCCAGCAGCTTACAGGGGGTAGAGACCCAGTACTTC. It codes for CASSLQGVETQYF.

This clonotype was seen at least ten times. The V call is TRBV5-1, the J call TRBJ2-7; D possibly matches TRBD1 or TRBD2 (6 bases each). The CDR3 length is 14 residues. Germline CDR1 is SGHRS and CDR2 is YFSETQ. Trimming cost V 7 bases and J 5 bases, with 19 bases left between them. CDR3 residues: CASAGGGLVHEQYF. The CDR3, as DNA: TGCGCCAGCGCCGGGGGCGGGCTAGTCCACGAGCAGTACTTC. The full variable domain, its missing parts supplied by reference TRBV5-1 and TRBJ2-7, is KAGVTQTPRYLIKTRGQQVTLSCSPISGHRSVSWYQQTPGQGLQFLFEYFSETQRNKGNFPGRFSGRQFSNSRSEMNVSTLELGDSALYLCASAGGGLVHEQYFGPGTRLTVT.

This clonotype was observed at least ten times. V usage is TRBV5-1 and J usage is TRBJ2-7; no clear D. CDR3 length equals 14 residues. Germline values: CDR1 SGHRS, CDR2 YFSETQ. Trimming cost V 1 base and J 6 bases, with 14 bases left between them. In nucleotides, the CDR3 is TGCGCCAGCAGCTTGAGGGCAACGGTGGGCGAGCAGTACTTC. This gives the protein CASSLRATVGEQYF.

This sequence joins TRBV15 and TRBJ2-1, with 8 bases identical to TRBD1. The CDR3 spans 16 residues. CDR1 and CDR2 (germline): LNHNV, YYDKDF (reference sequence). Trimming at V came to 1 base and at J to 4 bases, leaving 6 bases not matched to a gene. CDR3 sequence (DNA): TGTGCCACCAGCAGAGGGGGGACAGGCACATACAATGAGCAGTTCTTC. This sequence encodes CATSRGGTGTYNEQFF. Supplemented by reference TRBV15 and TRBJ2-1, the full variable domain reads DAMVIQNPRYQVTQFGKPVTLSCSQTLNHNVMYWYQQKSSQAPKLLFHYYDKDFNNEADTPDNFQSRRPNTSFCFLDIRSPGLGDTAMYLCATSRGGTGTYNEQFFGPGTRLTVL.

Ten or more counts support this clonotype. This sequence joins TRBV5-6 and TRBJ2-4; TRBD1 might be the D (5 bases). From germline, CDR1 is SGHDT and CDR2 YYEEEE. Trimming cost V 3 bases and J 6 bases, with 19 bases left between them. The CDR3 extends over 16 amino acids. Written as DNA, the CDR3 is TGTGCCAGCAGCTCTTCCCTAGGCAGGGTGACAAACATTCAGTACTTC. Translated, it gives CASSSSLGRVTNIQYF.

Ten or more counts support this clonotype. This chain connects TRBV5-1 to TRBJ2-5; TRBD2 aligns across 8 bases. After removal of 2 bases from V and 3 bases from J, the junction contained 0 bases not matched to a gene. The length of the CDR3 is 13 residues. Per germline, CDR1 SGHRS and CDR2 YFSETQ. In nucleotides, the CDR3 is TGCGCCAGCAGCTTTAGCGGGGAAGAGACCCAGTACTTC. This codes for CASSFSGEETQYF.

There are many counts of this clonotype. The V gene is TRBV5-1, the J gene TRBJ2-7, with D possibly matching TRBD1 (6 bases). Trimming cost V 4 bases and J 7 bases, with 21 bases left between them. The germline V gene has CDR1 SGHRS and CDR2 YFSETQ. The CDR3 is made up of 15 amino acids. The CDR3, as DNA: TGCGCCAGCAGCCCACAACGGCTGCCTAGGGGGGAGCAGTACTTC. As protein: CASSPQRLPRGEQYF.

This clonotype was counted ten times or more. The CDR3 DNA follows: TGTGCCAGCAGCTTAGCGGGGGGCAACGAGCAGTACTTC. Translation: CASSLAGGNEQYF. The rearrangement uses TRBV7-2 and TRBJ2-7; D tentatively fits TRBD1 or TRBD2 (6 bases each). Germline V gene data show CDR1 as SGHTA and CDR2 as FQGNSA. The V end lost 0 bases, the J end lost 5 bases, and 8 bases lay between the germline ends. The CDR3 runs 13 residues.

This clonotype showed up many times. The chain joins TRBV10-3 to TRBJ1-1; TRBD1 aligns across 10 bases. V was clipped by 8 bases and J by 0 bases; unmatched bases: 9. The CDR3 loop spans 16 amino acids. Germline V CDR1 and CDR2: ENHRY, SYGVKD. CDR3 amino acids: CAIGDRGDFMNTEAFF. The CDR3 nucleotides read TGTGCCATCGGGGACAGGGGTGACTTTATGAACACTGAAGCTTTCTTT.

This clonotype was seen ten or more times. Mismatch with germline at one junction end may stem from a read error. CDR3 in amino acids: CASSQGSGTVF. Written as DNA, the CDR3 is TGCGCCAGCAGCCAAGGATCCGGGACGGTTTTT. V gene TRBV4-3 combines with J gene TRBJ2-3; D may correspond to TRBD1 or TRBD2 (5 bases each). The CDR3 is made up of 11 amino acids. Germline V lookup: CDR1 LGHNA, CDR2 YSLEER.

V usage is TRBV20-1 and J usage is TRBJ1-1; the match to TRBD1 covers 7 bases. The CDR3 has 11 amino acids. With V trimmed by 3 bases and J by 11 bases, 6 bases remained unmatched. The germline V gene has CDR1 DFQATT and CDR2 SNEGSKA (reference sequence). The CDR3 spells CSASSGQRAFF. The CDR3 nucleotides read TGCAGTGCTAGTTCGGGACAGAGGGCTTTCTTT.

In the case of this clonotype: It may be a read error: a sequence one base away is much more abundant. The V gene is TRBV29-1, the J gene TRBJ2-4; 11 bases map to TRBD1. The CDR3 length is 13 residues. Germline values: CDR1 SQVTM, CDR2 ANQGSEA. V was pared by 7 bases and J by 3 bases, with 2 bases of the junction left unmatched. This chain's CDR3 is CSGGQGDKNIQYF. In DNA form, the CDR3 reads TGCAGCGGGGGACAGGGGGACAAAAACATTCAGTACTTC.

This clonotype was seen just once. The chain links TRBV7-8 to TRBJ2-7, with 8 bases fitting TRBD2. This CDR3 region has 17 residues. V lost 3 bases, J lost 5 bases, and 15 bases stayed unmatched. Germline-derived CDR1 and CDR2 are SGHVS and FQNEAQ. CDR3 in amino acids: CASSFTWGAGVRNEQYF. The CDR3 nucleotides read TGTGCCAGCAGCTTCACTTGGGGAGCGGGAGTTCGGAACGAGCAGTACTTC.

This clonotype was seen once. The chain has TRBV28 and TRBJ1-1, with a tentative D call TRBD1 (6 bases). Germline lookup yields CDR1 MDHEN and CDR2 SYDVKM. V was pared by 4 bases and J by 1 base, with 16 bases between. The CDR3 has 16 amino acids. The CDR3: CASSSHPWTANTEAFF. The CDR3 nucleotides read TGTGCCAGCAGTTCCCACCCTTGGACAGCGAACACTGAAGCTTTCTTT.

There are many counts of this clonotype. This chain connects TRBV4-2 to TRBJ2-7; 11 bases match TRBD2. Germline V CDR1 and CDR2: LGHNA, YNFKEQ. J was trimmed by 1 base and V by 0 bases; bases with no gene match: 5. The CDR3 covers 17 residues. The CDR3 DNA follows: TGTGCCAGCAGCCAAGAAGGAGGACTAGCGGGTTCCTACGAGCAGTACTTC. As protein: CASSQEGGLAGSYEQYF.

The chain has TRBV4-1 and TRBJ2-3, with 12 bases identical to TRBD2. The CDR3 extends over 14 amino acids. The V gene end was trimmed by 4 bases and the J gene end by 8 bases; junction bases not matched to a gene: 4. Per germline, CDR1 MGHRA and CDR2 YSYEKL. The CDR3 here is CASSPSGGAATQYF. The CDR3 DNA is TGCGCCAGCAGCCCTAGCGGGGGGGCGGCTACGCAGTATTTT.

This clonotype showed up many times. The CDR3: CASSPGLHTDTQYF. The CDR3 DNA follows: TGTGCCAGCAGCCCGGGACTACACACAGATACGCAGTATTTT. The chain carries TRBV7-3 and TRBJ2-3, with 7 bases fitting TRBD2. The CDR3 has 14 amino acids. After removal of 5 bases from V and 2 bases from J, the junction contained 4 bases not matched to a gene. Germline CDR1 and CDR2: SGHTA and FQGTGA. The full variable domain, in which reference TRBV7-3 and TRBJ2-3 provide the parts outside the CDR3, is GAGVSQTPSNKVTEKGKYVELRCDPISGHTALYWYRQSLGQGPEFLIYFQGTGAADDSGLPNDRFFAVRPEGSVSTLKIQRTERGDSAVYLCASSPGLHTDTQYFGPGTRLTVL.

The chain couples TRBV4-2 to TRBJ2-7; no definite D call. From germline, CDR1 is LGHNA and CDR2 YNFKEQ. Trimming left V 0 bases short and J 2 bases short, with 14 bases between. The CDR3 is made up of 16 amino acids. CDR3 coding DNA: TGTGCCAGCAGCCAAGAATGGGCAGCTGGAACCTACGAGCAGTACTTC. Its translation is CASSQEWAAGTYEQYF.